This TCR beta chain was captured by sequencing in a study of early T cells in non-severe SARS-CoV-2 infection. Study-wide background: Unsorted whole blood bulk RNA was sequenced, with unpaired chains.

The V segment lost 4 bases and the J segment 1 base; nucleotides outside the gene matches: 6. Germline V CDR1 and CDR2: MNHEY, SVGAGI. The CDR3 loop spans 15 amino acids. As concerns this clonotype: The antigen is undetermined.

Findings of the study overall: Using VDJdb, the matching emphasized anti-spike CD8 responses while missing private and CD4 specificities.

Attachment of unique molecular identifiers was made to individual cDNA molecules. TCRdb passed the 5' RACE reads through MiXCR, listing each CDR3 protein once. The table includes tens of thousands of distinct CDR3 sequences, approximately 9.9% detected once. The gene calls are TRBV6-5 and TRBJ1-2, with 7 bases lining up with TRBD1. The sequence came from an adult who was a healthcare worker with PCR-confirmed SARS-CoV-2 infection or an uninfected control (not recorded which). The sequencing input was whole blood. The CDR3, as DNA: TGTGCCAGCAGTTCCCCGACAGGGTTTAACTATGGCTACACCTTC. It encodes CASSSPTGFNYGYTF.